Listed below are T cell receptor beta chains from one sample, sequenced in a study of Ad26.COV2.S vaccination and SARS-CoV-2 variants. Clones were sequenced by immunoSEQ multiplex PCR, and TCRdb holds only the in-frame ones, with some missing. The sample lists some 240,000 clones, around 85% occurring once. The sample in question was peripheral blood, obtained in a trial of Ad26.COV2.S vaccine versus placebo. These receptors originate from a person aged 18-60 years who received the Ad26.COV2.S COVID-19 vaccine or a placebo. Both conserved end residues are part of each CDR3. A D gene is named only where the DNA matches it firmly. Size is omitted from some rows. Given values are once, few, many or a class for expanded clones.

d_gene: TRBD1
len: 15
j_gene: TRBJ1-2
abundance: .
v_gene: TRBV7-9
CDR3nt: TGTGCCAGCAGCTTAGCCGGGACAGGGAAGATTGGCTACACCTTC
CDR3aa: CASSLAGTGKIGYTF

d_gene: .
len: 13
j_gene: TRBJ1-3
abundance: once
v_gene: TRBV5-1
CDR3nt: TGCGCCAGCAAAAGGGACTCTGGAAACACCATATATTTT
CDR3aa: CASKRDSGNTIYF

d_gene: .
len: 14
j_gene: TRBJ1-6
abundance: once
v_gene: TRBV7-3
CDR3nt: TGTGCCAGCAGCTTGGTCGCCCAGAATTCACCCCTCCACTTT
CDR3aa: CASSLVAQNSPLHF

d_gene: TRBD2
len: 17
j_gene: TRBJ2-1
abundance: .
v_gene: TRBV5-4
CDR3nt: TGTGCCAGCAGCTTGACCTTGGGAGCGGGAGGGCCTCTTGAGCAGTTCTTC
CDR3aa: CASSLTLGAGGPLEQFF

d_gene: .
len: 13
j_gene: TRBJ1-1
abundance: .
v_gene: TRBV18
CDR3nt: TGTGCCAGCTCACCAATAGAAAACACTGAAGCTTTCTTT
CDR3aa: CASSPIENTEAFF

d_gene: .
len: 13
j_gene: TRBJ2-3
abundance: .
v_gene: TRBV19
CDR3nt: TGTGCCAGTAGTACCCGAGGCACAGATACGCAGTATTTT
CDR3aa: CASSTRGTDTQYF

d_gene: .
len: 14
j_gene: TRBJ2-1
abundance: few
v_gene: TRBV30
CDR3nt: TGTGCCTGGAGTCAGAAGGCATCCTACAATGAGCAGTTCTTC
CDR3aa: CAWSQKASYNEQFF

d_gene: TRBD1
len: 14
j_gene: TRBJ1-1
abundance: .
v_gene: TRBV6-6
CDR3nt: TGTGCCAGCAGTCCAAGGACAGGGAACACTGAAGCTTTCTTT
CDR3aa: CASSPRTGNTEAFF

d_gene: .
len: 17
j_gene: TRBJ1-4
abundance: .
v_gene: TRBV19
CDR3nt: TGTGCCAGTAGTATAAGTATAAGGGGAGCTTCTAATGAAAAACTGTTTTTT
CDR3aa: CASSISIRGASNEKLFF

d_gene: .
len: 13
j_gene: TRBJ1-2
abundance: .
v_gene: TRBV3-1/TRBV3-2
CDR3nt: TGTGCCAGCAGCCAAGTCGGGATCTATGGCTACACCTTC
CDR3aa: CASSQVGIYGYTF

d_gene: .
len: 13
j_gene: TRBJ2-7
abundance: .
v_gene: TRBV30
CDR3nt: TGTGCCTGGAGTGTGGGATGGTCCTACGAGCAGTACTTC
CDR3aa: CAWSVGWSYEQYF

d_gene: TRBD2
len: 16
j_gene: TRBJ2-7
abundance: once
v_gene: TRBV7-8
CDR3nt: TGTGCCAGCAGCTTAGCCCAGCGGGGGGTTTACTACGAGCAGTACTTC
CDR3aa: CASSLAQRGVYYEQYF

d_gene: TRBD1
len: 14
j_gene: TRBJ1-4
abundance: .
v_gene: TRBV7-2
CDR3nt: TGTGCCAGCAGCTTATGGACAGGGGAAGAAAAACTGTTTTTT
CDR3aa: CASSLWTGEEKLFF

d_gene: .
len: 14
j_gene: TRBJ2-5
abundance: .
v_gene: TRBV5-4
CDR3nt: TGTGCCAGCAGCATTGACTCGTACCAAGAGACCCAGTACTTC
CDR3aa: CASSIDSYQETQYF

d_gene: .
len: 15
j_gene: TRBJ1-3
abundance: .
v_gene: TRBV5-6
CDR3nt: TGTGCCAGCAGCTTGTTGACATTCTCTGGAAACACCATATATTTT
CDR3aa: CASSLLTFSGNTIYF

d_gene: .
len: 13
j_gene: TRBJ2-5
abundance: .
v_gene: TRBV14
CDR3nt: TGTGCCAGCAGCCAAGGGCTTCAAGAGACCCAGTACTTC
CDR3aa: CASSQGLQETQYF

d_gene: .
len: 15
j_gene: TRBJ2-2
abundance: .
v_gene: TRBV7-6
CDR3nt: TGTGCCAGCAGCTTAAGCAGTGTAACTACCGGGGAGCTGTTTTTT
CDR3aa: CASSLSSVTTGELFF

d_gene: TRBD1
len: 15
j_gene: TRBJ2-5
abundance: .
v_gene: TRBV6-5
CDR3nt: TGTGCCAGCAGACGACGGGACAGCCAAAAAGAGACCCAGTACTTC
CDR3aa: CASRRRDSQKETQYF

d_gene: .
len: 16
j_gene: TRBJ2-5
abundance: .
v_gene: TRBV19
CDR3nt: TGTGCCAGTAGTATAGCGGCGGCGGGGTTTCAAGAGACCCAGTACTTC
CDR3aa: CASSIAAAGFQETQYF

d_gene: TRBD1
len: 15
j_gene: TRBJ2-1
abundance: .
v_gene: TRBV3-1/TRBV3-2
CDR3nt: TGTGCCAGCAGCAACACAGGGGGCTCGTACAATGAGCAGTTCTTC
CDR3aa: CASSNTGGSYNEQFF

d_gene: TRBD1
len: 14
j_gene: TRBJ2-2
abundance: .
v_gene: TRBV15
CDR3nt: TGTGCCACGTCAGGGGGCGTAAACACCGGGGAGCTGTTTTTT
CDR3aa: CATSGGVNTGELFF

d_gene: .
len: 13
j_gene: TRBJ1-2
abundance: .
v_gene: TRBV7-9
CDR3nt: TGTGCCAGCAGCTTAAATAGAGGGGATGGCTACACCTTC
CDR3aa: CASSLNRGDGYTF

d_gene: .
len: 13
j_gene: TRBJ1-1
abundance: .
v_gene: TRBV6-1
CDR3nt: TGTGCCAGCAGTTTGATGGGAGACACTGAAGCTTTCTTT
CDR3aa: CASSLMGDTEAFF

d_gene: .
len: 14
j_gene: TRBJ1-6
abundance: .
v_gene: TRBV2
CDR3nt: TGTGCCAGCAGTGCCAGGTCCTATAATTCACCCCTCCACTTT
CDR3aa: CASSARSYNSPLHF

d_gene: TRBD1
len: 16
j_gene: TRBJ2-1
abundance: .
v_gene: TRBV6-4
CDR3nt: TGTGCCAGCAGTGAGGAGGGACAGGGGGCCTACAATGAGCAGTTCTTC
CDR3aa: CASSEEGQGAYNEQFF

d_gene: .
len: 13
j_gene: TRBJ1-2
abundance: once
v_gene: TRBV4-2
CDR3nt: TGTGCCAGCAGCCAAGAACGGGGCTATGGCTACACCTTC
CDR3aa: CASSQERGYGYTF

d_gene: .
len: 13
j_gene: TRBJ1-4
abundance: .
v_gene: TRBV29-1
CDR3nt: TGCAGCGTTGATGGGGAAACTAATGAAAAACTGTTTTTT
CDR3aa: CSVDGETNEKLFF

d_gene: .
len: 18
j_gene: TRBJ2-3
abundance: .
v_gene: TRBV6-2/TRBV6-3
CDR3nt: TGTGCCAGCAGTTCCGGGACTTCCACCATCATTGGCACAGATACGCAGTATTTT
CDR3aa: CASSSGTSTIIGTDTQYF

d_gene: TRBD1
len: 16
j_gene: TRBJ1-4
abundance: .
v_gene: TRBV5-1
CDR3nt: TGCGCCAGCAGCTCAAAACAGGGGGGCACTAATGAAAAACTGTTTTTT
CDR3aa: CASSSKQGGTNEKLFF

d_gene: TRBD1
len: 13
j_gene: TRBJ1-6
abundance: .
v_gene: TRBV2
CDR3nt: TGTGCCAGCGGACAGGGAGATCATTCACCCCTCCACTTT
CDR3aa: CASGQGDHSPLHF

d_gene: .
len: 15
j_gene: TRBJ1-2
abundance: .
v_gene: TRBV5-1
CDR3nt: TGCGCCAGCAGCCCGGACACTATAGTTCGTGGTGGCTACACCTTC
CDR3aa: CASSPDTIVRGGYTF

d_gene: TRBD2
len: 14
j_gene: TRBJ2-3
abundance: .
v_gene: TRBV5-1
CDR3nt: TGCGCCAGCAGGACTAGCGGGGCGACAGATACGCAGTATTTT
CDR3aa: CASRTSGATDTQYF

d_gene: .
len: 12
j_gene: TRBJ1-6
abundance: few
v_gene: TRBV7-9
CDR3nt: TGTGCCAGCGCCCACAGGGAAACACCCCTCCACTTT
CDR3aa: CASAHRETPLHF

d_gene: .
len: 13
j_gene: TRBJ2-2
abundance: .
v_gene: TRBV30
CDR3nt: TGTGCCTGGACCGGCACTAGGTCCGGGGAGCTGTTTTTT
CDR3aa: CAWTGTRSGELFF

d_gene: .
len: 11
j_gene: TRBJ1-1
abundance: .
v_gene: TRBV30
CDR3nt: TGTGCCCGGGTGGGGTACACTGAAGCTTTCTTT
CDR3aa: CARVGYTEAFF

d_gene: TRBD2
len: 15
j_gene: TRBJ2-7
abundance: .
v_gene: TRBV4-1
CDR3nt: TGCGCCAGCAGCCAAGATCTGTCTAGCGGGGGGAAGCAGTACTTC
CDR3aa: CASSQDLSSGGKQYF

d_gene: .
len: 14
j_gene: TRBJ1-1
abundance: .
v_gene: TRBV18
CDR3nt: TGTGCCAGCTCACCGCAGGGGACGAACACTGAAGCTTTCTTT
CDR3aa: CASSPQGTNTEAFF

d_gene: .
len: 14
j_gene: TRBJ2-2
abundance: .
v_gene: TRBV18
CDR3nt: TGTGCCAGCTCAATGACAGGAACCACCGGGGAGCTGTTTTTT
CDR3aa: CASSMTGTTGELFF

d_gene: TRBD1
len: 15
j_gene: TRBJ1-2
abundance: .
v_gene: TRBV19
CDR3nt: TGTGCCAGTAGCCTAAGGACAGGGAAGAACTATGGCTACACCTTC
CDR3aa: CASSLRTGKNYGYTF

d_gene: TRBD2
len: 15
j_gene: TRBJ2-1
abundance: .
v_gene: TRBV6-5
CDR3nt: TGTGCCAGCAGCGAGACTAGCGGGGCATACAATGAGCAGTTCTTC
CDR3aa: CASSETSGAYNEQFF